This T cell receptor (beta chain) originates from a study of cytomegalovirus exposure and HLA in healthy donors. Study-level information: Approximately 85 million unique TCRs from HLA-typed donors were held in an early data release. Overall study results and limits: Clonal expansion was found to be greater in HLA-associated TCR beta chains than in equally common others in a later analysis. Available immune exposure information was restricted to CMV serostatus only.

All donors participated as healthy donors of bone marrow. Primers included in the PCR were 60 Vbeta and 13 Jbeta primers. Clones were sequenced by immunoSEQ multiplex PCR, and TCRdb holds only the in-frame ones, with some missing. The sample gives around 110,000 clones, approximately 70% of which show up once; around 9.7% is in the top ten. Details on this clone: The antigen is undetermined.

CDR3 length equals 15 residues. The germline CDR1 and CDR2 sequences are SGDLS and YYNGEE. J gave up 5 bases and V 4 bases, and 11 bases lay outside the gene matches. This sequence was found in a woman aged 40 to 50 in good health and CMV-seropositive. The rearrangement joins TRBV9 to TRBJ1-2; 7 nucleotides agree with TRBD1. Sequencing was performed on PBMCs. CDR3 DNA: TGTGCCAGCAGCCCTTCGGGGGCAGGGGGTTATGGCTACACCTTC. This translates into CASSPSGAGGYGYTF.